These 23 T cell receptor beta chains share one sample of origin, sequenced in a study of blood T cell repertoires in COVID-19 (dated by TCRdb to 2019 to 2021). Library preparation was by the immunoSEQ multiplex PCR assay. As stored in TCRdb, this immuneACCESS dataset retains in-frame rearrangements with V and J assigned. A fraction of the clones does not appear; measured against another copy, unresolved V genes explain less than half of the discrepancy, and the remainder lacks a known reason. A total of under 200,000 clones appear in this sample, 70% to 90% of them only once. In total, the top ten clones hold 20% to 25% of the sample. The sequencing input was peripheral blood. The receptors derive from a man between 60 and 75 years old with active or convalescent COVID-19.

This clone is large in the sample. This chain links TRBV10-1 with TRBJ2-3; 8 bases fit TRBD2. This CDR3 contains 18 residues. With V trimmed by 3 bases and J by 2 bases, 13 bases remained unmatched. Looked up from germline, CDR1 is WNHNN and CDR2 is SYGVQD (reference sequence). CDR3 residues: CASSEGYNSGGDTDTQYF. The CDR3 DNA reads TGCGCCAGCAGTGAAGGATATAACAGCGGGGGAGACACAGATACGCAGTATTTT.

The J gene is TRBJ2-7, the V gene TRBV10-3; the D is unclear. From germline, CDR1 is ENHRY and CDR2 SYGVKD. The CDR3 has 13 residues. With 4 bases removed from V and 5 bases from J, the gap between germline ends came to 12 bases. The CDR3 loop reads CAISVTPENEQYF. The CDR3 DNA sequence: TGTGCCATCAGTGTGACACCTGAGAACGAGCAGTACTTC.

The rearrangement uses TRBV5-4 and TRBJ2-3, with D possibly TRBD2 on 7 matching bases. The CDR3 loop spans 15 amino acids. The ends were cut back, 1 base at V and 4 bases at J, with 13 bases in the middle. The germline CDR1 and CDR2 sequences are SGHNT and YYREEE (reference sequence). The CDR3 nucleotides read TGTGCCAGCAGCTTGAGGGGGGGATTAGCAGATACGCAGTATTTT. It encodes CASSLRGGLADTQYF.

Comments on this clone: This sample also contains other DNA sequences that code for the same CDR3. V usage is TRBV7-3 and J usage is TRBJ2-2; tentatively, D is TRBD1 (5 bases). Trimming removed 5 bases at V and 6 bases at J, with 10 bases between. CDR3 length equals 13 residues. Germline assignment: CDR1 SGHTA and CDR2 FQGTGA. The CDR3 is CASSPRVAGELFF. CDR3 DNA sequence: TGTGCCAGCAGCCCCAGGGTAGCCGGGGAGCTGTTTTTT.

The genes are TRBV5-4 and TRBJ2-3; TRBD2 matches 15 bases. From germline, CDR1 is SGHNT and CDR2 YYREEE (reference sequence). The CDR3 is 16 amino acids. Unmatched junction bases numbered 8, after V lost 4 bases and J lost 8 bases. The CDR3 here is CASSQGLAGGPGTQYF. The CDR3 DNA is TGTGCCAGCAGCCAAGGACTAGCGGGGGGGCCGGGTACGCAGTATTTT.

This chain joins TRBV7-9 and TRBJ2-3, with D tentatively TRBD2 (6 bases). The CDR3 has 16 residues. CDR1 and CDR2 from the germline V gene are SEHNR and FQNEAQ (reference sequence). V was cut by 5 bases and J by 3 bases, with 18 bases left in between. This chain's CDR3 is CASSVGFGGETDTQYF. The CDR3 DNA follows: TGTGCCAGCAGCGTAGGCTTTGGCGGGGAAACAGATACGCAGTATTTT. Filled out from reference TRBV7-9 and TRBJ2-3, the complete variable domain reads DTGVSQNPRHKITKRGQNVTFRCDPISEHNRLYWYRQTLGQGPEFLTYFQNEAQLEKSRLLSDRFSAERPKGSFSTLEIQRTEQGDSAMYLCASSVGFGGETDTQYFGPGTRLTVL.

The chain links TRBV4-1 to TRBJ2-7, with 7 bases matching TRBD1. In germline, CDR1 is MGHRA, CDR2 YSYEKL. The CDR3 totals 16 residues. The V gene end was trimmed by 2 bases and the J gene end by 3 bases; junction bases not matched to a gene: 10. The DNA for the CDR3 is TGCGCCAGCAGCCAACGGACCGGGACAGCTTTCTACGAGCAGTACTTC. Translating it yields CASSQRTGTAFYEQYF.

CDR3: CASSQGGSEGRVYGYTF. The CDR3, as DNA: TGCGCCAGCAGCCAAGGTGGGTCGGAGGGGCGAGTCTATGGCTACACCTTC. The chain links TRBV4-1 to TRBJ1-2; tentative D call: TRBD1 (5 bases). The V end was cut by 1 base, the J end by 4 bases, with 19 bases between. The CDR3 totals 17 residues. Germline lookup yields CDR1 MGHRA and CDR2 YSYEKL.

This clone was recorded at least ten times. The chain carries TRBV5-1 and TRBJ2-2; D is possibly TRBD1 (6 bases). The CDR3 is made up of 15 amino acids. Germline CDR1 and CDR2: SGHRS and YFSETQ. Trimming took 4 bases from V and 0 from J, leaving 10 bases between them. CDR3 DNA: TGCGCCAGCAGCAGAGAGGGGGCGAACACCGGGGAGCTGTTTTTT. This translates into CASSREGANTGELFF.

The V call is TRBV6-6, the J call TRBJ1-5, with D possibly TRBD1 on 6 matching bases. Trimming took 7 bases from V and 1 from J, leaving 8 bases between them. Germline-derived CDR1 and CDR2 are MNHNY and SVGAGI (reference sequence). The CDR3 loop spans 13 amino acids. The CDR3 spells CASTDRSNQPQHF. CDR3 nucleotide sequence: TGTGCCAGCACCGACAGGAGCAATCAGCCCCAGCATTTT.

This chain connects TRBV6-2 or TRBV6-3 to TRBJ2-7; D perhaps matches TRBD2 (5 bases). V was trimmed by 5 bases and J by 5 bases, leaving 19 bases between them. CDR1 is MNHEY, CDR2 SVGEGT, per germline. The CDR3 contains 15 residues. The CDR3 region is CASSREGLLANEQYF. The CDR3 DNA reads TGTGCCAGCAGTCGCGAAGGACTTTTAGCCAACGAGCAGTACTTC.

The gene calls are TRBV5-1 and TRBJ2-7; TRBD2 is a possible D gene (5 bases). The CDR3 sequence is 13 residues long. V was trimmed by 2 bases and J by 2 bases, leaving 8 bases between them. The germline V gene has CDR1 SGHRS and CDR2 YFSETQ. The CDR3, as DNA: TGCGCCAGCAGCTTTGGGGAGACCTACGAGCAGTACTTC. Residues: CASSFGETYEQYF. Complete variable domain (other parts from reference TRBV5-1 and TRBJ2-7): KAGVTQTPRYLIKTRGQQVTLSCSPISGHRSVSWYQQTPGQGLQFLFEYFSETQRNKGNFPGRFSGRQFSNSRSEMNVSTLELGDSALYLCASSFGETYEQYFGPGTRLTVT.

This clone has just one count. This chain uses TRBV19 with TRBJ2-1; 13 nucleotides line up with TRBD2. In germline, CDR1 is LNHDA, CDR2 SQIVND (reference sequence). The CDR3 consists of 15 residues. J lost 11 bases, V lost 6 bases, and 10 bases had no gene match. This chain's CDR3 is CASSDSGTSGEKQFF. The CDR3 nucleotides are TGTGCCAGTAGCGACTCCGGGACTAGCGGGGAAAAGCAGTTCTTC.

The CDR3 loop is CASSLTGPREKLFF. The CDR3 DNA sequence: TGTGCCAGCAGCCTAACAGGGCCTCGGGAAAAACTGTTTTTT. The chain employs TRBV5-6 and TRBJ1-4; D may be TRBD1 (6 bases). The germline V gene encodes CDR1 SGHDT and CDR2 YYEEEE. Trimming shortened V by 4 bases and J by 8 bases, and 15 bases separated the two germline ends. The CDR3 covers 14 residues.

V and J are TRBV19 and TRBJ1-1; 9 bases line up with TRBD1. The trim removed 6 bases at V and 10 bases at J, leaving 15 bases unmatched. Germline V lookup: CDR1 LNHDA, CDR2 SQIVND (reference sequence). The CDR3 consists of 15 residues. CDR3 loop: CASSSFPLQGARAFF. The CDR3 bases are TGTGCCAGTAGCTCATTCCCCTTACAGGGGGCGAGAGCTTTCTTT.

The chain has TRBV5-1 and TRBJ2-1, with 11 bases lining up with TRBD2. Trimming removed 4 bases from V and 7 bases from J; junction bases left unmatched: 13. Germline CDR1 and CDR2: SGHRS and YFSETQ. This CDR3 is 17 amino acids long. CDR3: CASSTRLAGLSGNEQFF. CDR3 sequence (DNA): TGCGCCAGCAGCACACGACTAGCGGGGCTTTCGGGGAATGAGCAGTTCTTC.

The chain uses TRBV2 and TRBJ1-6, with D possibly being TRBD1 (5 bases). The CDR3 runs to 13 residues. From germline, CDR1 is SNHLY and CDR2 FYNNEI. Between the trimmed V and J ends, which lost 4 bases and 9 bases, there was a span of 10 bases. The DNA for the CDR3 is TGTGCCAGCAGTGGTGCAGGGTTTTCACCCCTCCACTTT. This encodes CASSGAGFSPLHF.

The genes are TRBV15 and TRBJ2-7; the D is unclear. Germline V gene sequence: CDR1 LNHNV, CDR2 YYDKDF (reference sequence). V lost 6 bases and J lost 5, with 14 bases in between. The CDR3 runs 13 residues. The CDR3 sequence: CATSTVDEDEQYF. CDR3 coding DNA: TGTGCCACCAGTACCGTCGACGAGGACGAGCAGTACTTC.

The gene calls are TRBV7-2 and TRBJ2-2; TRBD1 might be the D (5 bases). The CDR3 length is 15 residues. Trimming left V 5 bases short and J 5 bases short, with 15 bases between. Germline V gene data show CDR1 as SGHTA and CDR2 as FQGNSA. The CDR3, as DNA: TGTGCCAGCAGCCAACGGACAAGCCTAACCGGGGAGCTGTTTTTT. Encoded protein: CASSQRTSLTGELFF.

V and J are TRBV27 and TRBJ2-3; 9 nucleotides line up with TRBD1. Germline V gene data show CDR1 as MNHEY and CDR2 as SMNVEV (reference sequence). This CDR3 has 14 amino acids. Losses at the gene ends were 2 bases for V and 4 bases for J; bases not matched to a gene: 1. DNA of the CDR3: TGTGCCAGCAGTTTAAGGACAGGGGCAGATACGCAGTATTTT. Protein: CASSLRTGADTQYF.

This clone has just one count. The chain has TRBV7-9 and TRBJ1-1; TRBD1 matches at 8 bases. This CDR3 has 13 amino acids. The germline CDR1 and CDR2 sequences are SEHNR and FQNEAQ (reference sequence). J gave up 5 bases and V 3 bases, and 2 bases lay outside the gene matches. In DNA, the CDR3 is TGTGCCAGCAGCTTTAGACAGGGGACTGAAGCTTTCTTT. Translating it yields CASSFRQGTEAFF.

The chain has TRBV5-1 and TRBJ2-5, with TRBD2 matching over 8 bases. J gave up 5 bases and V 0 bases, and 6 bases lay outside the gene matches. CDR3 length equals 15 residues. Germline CDR1 and CDR2: SGHRS and YFSETQ. The CDR3 sequence is CASSLEQRGSETQYF. The CDR3 coding sequence is TGCGCCAGCAGCTTGGAACAGCGGGGGTCGGAGACCCAGTACTTC.

V usage is TRBV3-1 (or the pseudogene TRBV3-2) and J usage is TRBJ2-1; 8 bases fit TRBD2. CDR3 length equals 14 residues. CDR1 is LGHDT and CDR2 is YNNKEL in the germline V gene (reference sequence). With 7 bases clipped from V and 7 bases from J, the junction kept 9 bases outside the gene matches. Here the CDR3 reads CASTHLGGANEQFF. CDR3 DNA: TGTGCCAGCACCCACCTCGGGGGGGCAAATGAGCAGTTCTTC.